The rows below give T cell receptor beta chains drawn from one sample of a study of blood T cell repertoires in COVID-19. Clones were read by immunoSEQ multiplex PCR, and TCRdb kept only the in-frame ones, dropping some. There are 65,000 to 95,000 clones in the sample; over 70% occur only once, and approximately 12% lies in the top ten. Sequenced sample: peripheral blood. The receptor set was obtained from a woman aged 40-49 years with active or convalescent COVID-19. Each CDR3 is given with its conserved first and last residue. A D gene is named only where the DNA matches it firmly. Only some rows state a clone size, as once, few, many or a class for expanded clones.

v_call	d_call	clone_size	j_call	cdr3_nt	cdr3_aa
TRBV6-4	TRBD1	once	TRBJ2-3	TGTGCCAGCAGTGAGGGACAGAGCACAGATACGCAGTATTTT	CASSEGQSTDTQYF
TRBV5-1	TRBD1	.	TRBJ2-6	TGCGCCAGCAGCTTCCAAAGGCAGGGGGCTTCCGGGGCCAACGTCCTGACTTTC	CASSFQRQGASGANVLTF
TRBV18	.	few	TRBJ2-1	TGTGCCAGCTCACCCGACAGGGAGGCCTACAATGAGCAGTTCTTC	CASSPDREAYNEQFF
TRBV7-3	.	.	TRBJ2-2	TGTGCCAGCAGGCTAGCGAAGAACACCGGGGAGCTGTTTTTT	CASRLAKNTGELFF
TRBV7-2	.	.	TRBJ1-2	TGTGCCAGCAGCTTAGGGTGGGGCAACTATGGCTACACCTTC	CASSLGWGNYGYTF
TRBV25-1	.	.	TRBJ2-2	TGTGCCAGCAGTGAGGCAGGATGGAACACCGGGGAGCTGTTTTTT	CASSEAGWNTGELFF
TRBV4-3	TRBD2	many	TRBJ2-3	TGCGCCAGCAGCCAAGGGACCCGACTAGCGGGAGGGTGGGGAGATACGCAGTATTTT	CASSQGTRLAGGWGDTQYF
TRBV29-1	.	once	TRBJ2-1	TGCAGCGTTGAAGATCAGGGCCTTCAGTTCTTC	CSVEDQGLQFF
TRBV19	TRBD1	.	TRBJ1-1	TGTGCCAGTAGTAATGACCGACAGGGAATCGTATGGATCACTGAAGCTTTCTTT	CASSNDRQGIVWITEAFF
TRBV18	TRBD1	few	TRBJ2-7	TGTGCCAGCTCACCACACCGGACAGGACCCTACGAGCAGTACTTC	CASSPHRTGPYEQYF
TRBV5-1	.	.	TRBJ2-2	TGCGCCAGCAGCTTGGACAGCCCCAACACCGGGGAGCTGTTTTTT	CASSLDSPNTGELFF
TRBV7-2	.	.	TRBJ1-1	TGTGCCAGCAGCGGCGGGGTACCGAACACTGAAGCTTTCTTT	CASSGGVPNTEAFF
TRBV3-1/TRBV3-2	.	few	TRBJ2-1	TGTGCCAGCAGCCAAGGCAGCGGTCAGTTCTTC	CASSQGSGQFF
TRBV27	.	few	TRBJ2-2	TGTGCCAGCAGGACAAGACTAGGGAGCACCGGGGAGCTGTTTTTT	CASRTRLGSTGELFF
TRBV28	.	.	TRBJ1-1	TGTGCCAGCAGTTCTCTCGGACAGTGGATGAACACTGAAGCTTTCTTT	CASSSLGQWMNTEAFF
TRBV30	.	few	TRBJ1-5	TGTGCCTGGAGTGTACAACCCAATCAGCCCCAGCATTTT	CAWSVQPNQPQHF
TRBV2	.	.	TRBJ1-2	TGTGCCAGCAAACCGGACAGAAACCGCAACTATGGCTACACCTTC	CASKPDRNRNYGYTF
TRBV29-1	.	.	TRBJ1-1	TGCAGCGTTGAATTGGGGGGCACTGAAGCTTTCTTT	CSVELGGTEAFF
TRBV11-3	.	once	TRBJ1-4	TGTGCCAGCAGCCTAGGCAGGGATGAAGAAAAACTGTTTTTT	CASSLGRDEEKLFF
TRBV5-6	TRBD1	.	TRBJ2-5	TGTGCCAGCAGCTTGGGGACAGGTCAAGAGACCCAGTACTTC	CASSLGTGQETQYF
TRBV7-9	TRBD1	few	TRBJ1-1	TGTGCCAGCAGCCCCCTGACAGGGGGGGCGAACACTGAAGCTTTCTTT	CASSPLTGGANTEAFF
TRBV30	TRBD1	.	TRBJ2-3	TGTGCCTGGAGTAGGGGACAGGGTTTCGGTACGCAGTATTTT	CAWSRGQGFGTQYF
TRBV2	TRBD1	once	TRBJ1-6	TGTGCCAGCACCGGACAGGGGGCGGGGAATTCACCCCTCCACTTT	CASTGQGAGNSPLHF
TRBV30	.	.	TRBJ1-6	TGTGCCTGGAGTAGTGAGGGAACCTATAATTCACCCCTCCACTTT	CAWSSEGTYNSPLHF
TRBV24-1	.	few	TRBJ1-1	TGTGCCACCAGTGATAACCAGGGGACCACTGAAGCTTTCTTT	CATSDNQGTTEAFF
TRBV30	.	.	TRBJ1-4	TGTGCCTGGAGTGTGGGGGGAGGGGGTGAAAAACTGTTTTTT	CAWSVGGGGEKLFF
TRBV7-9	.	few	TRBJ2-7	TGTGCCAGCAGCTTTACAGGGTTCAGCGAGCAGTACTTC	CASSFTGFSEQYF
TRBV29-1	.	.	TRBJ2-3	TGCAGCGTTGAGGGGGGCCTGGGAGGGGCAGATACGCAGTATTTT	CSVEGGLGGADTQYF
TRBV5-1	TRBD1	.	TRBJ2-2	TGCGCCAGCAGCTTTGGGACAGTGAACACCGGGGAGCTGTTTTTT	CASSFGTVNTGELFF